This T cell receptor (beta chain) was observed in a study of blood T cells in healthy people across ages. Notes on the study in general: Long-lived donors exceeded aged donors in naive CD4+ cells and diversity.

The CDR3 contains 15 residues. Germline V gene sequence: CDR1 MDHEN, CDR2 SYDVKM. Trimming removed 2 bases from V and 4 bases from J, with 13 bases in between. On this clonotype itself: The antigen is not known.

Primed by a sample-barcoded 5' primer and a J-beta primer mix, a second PCR proceeded for 7 to 11 cycles. Each CDR3 protein gets one entry after TCRdb re-called the 5' RACE reads with MiXCR. The data hold approximately 770,000 distinct CDR3 sequences, with roughly 64% observed a single time. The V gene is TRBV28, the J gene TRBJ2-3, with D tentatively TRBD2 (5 bases). Sequences were obtained from blood. The sequence was obtained from a man aged 25 to 40 in good health. DNA of the CDR3: TGTGCCAGCAGTTTAGAGCTCACGCGGGCAGATACGCAGTATTTT. Amino acid sequence: CASSLELTRADTQYF.